The 26 T cell receptor beta chains presented below share a single source sample, sequenced in a study of patients and donors after allogeneic stem cell transplantation. TCRdb reanalysed the RT-PCR reads using MiXCR and keeps one entry per CDR3 protein. The data contain hundreds of thousands of distinct CDR3 sequences, 16% of them seen just once; the ten biggest clones take up around 7.2%. Specimen: blood, either unsorted or a sorted T cell fraction (not recorded which). These receptors were collected from a human donor who was either an allogeneic HSCT recipient or a stem cell or donor lymphocyte infusion donor (not recorded which). It is not recorded whose cells these are; they may come from a transplant donor.

This clonotype was detected a few times. The chain uses TRBV29-1 and TRBJ2-7; the D is unclear. CDR1 and CDR2 from the germline V gene are SQVTM and ANQGSEA. This CDR3 comprises 13 residues. V lost 2 bases and J lost 0, with 8 bases in between. The CDR3 nucleotides are TGCAGCGTTGAAACGGGCAACTCCTACGAGCAGTACTTC. As protein: CSVETGNSYEQYF.

The chain is built from TRBV4-3 and TRBJ2-7, with TRBD1 matching 9 bases. The CDR3 has 16 amino acids. Germline CDR1 is LGHNA and CDR2 is YSLEER. V lost 4 bases to trimming and J lost 2 bases; unmatched junction nucleotides: 9. The CDR3 loop reads CASSPGLGTGTYEQYF. In DNA, the CDR3 is TGCGCCAGCAGCCCAGGCCTAGGGACAGGGACCTACGAGCAGTACTTC.

V gene TRBV14 combines with J gene TRBJ2-5; 7 nucleotides line up with TRBD1. V lost 3 bases, J lost 8 bases, and 3 bases stayed unmatched. This CDR3 is built from 12 residues. The germline V gene has CDR1 SGHDN and CDR2 FVKESK. CDR3 coding DNA: TGTGCCAGCAGCCAGAACAGGGGAACCCAGTACTTC. Its translation is CASSQNRGTQYF.

This clonotype was counted between two and nine times. V usage is TRBV11-2 and J usage is TRBJ2-1; D not certain. Germline V gene lookup returns CDR1 SGHAT and CDR2 FQNNGV. The CDR3 spans 16 residues. The ends were cut back, 6 bases at V and 2 bases at J, with 17 bases in the middle. The CDR3 here is CASRSYGKRTYNEQFF. CDR3 sequence (DNA): TGTGCCAGCAGGTCATACGGCAAGAGGACCTACAATGAGCAGTTCTTC.

This clonotype was picked up a small number of times. The rearrangement uses TRBV28 and TRBJ2-1; 9 positions match TRBD2. Germline-derived CDR1 and CDR2 are MDHEN and SYDVKM. The CDR3 is made up of 15 amino acids. V shed 0 bases and J 6 bases; nucleotides not matched to a gene: 3. The CDR3 region has the DNA TGTGCCAGCAGTTTATGGCGGGAGGGCCGCAATGAGCAGTTCTTC. This encodes CASSLWREGRNEQFF.

This clonotype was detected a few times. The rearrangement joins TRBV3-1 to TRBJ2-7; a weak D match, TRBD1 (5 bases). Per germline, CDR1 LGHDT and CDR2 YNNKEL (reference sequence). The V gene lost 4 bases and the J gene lost 3 bases, with 22 bases spanning the gap. The CDR3 sequence is 17 residues long. The CDR3 bases are TGTGCCAGCAGCCCCGATCCACCGGAAGGGGTTCGCTACGAGCAGTACTTC. It encodes CASSPDPPEGVRYEQYF.

V usage is TRBV20-1 and J usage is TRBJ1-2; D call uncertain. V lost 5 bases, J lost 8 bases, and 12 bases lay in between. Germline CDR1 reads DFQATT; CDR2 reads SNEGSKA (reference sequence). The CDR3 extends over 11 amino acids. DNA for the CDR3: TGCAGTGCTTTAGGTGGTGAGGGCTACACCTTC. Its translation is CSALGGEGYTF.

The chain recombines TRBV30 with TRBJ2-7; 11 nucleotides align to TRBD1. From germline, CDR1 is GTSNPN and CDR2 SVGIG (reference sequence). J gave up 3 bases and V 2 bases, and 3 bases lay outside the gene matches. The CDR3 is 14 amino acids. CDR3 region: CAWSPGTGGYEQYF. The CDR3 DNA is TGTGCCTGGAGTCCCGGGACAGGGGGCTACGAGCAGTACTTC.

V and J are TRBV7-2 and TRBJ1-1; the D is unclear. Germline assignment: CDR1 SGHTA and CDR2 FQGNSA. The CDR3 extends over 13 amino acids. Trimming cost V 5 bases and J 2 bases, with 9 bases left between them. The CDR3 nucleotides are TGTGCCAGCAGCACTCAGAGAAACACTGAAGCTTTCTTT. Translating gives CASSTQRNTEAFF.

This clonotype was counted at least ten times. The chain is built from TRBV7-2 and TRBJ1-2; D unclear. This CDR3 has 14 amino acids. Trimming stripped 5 bases from V and 4 bases from J, with 14 bases between. CDR1 is SGHTA and CDR2 is FQGNSA in the germline V gene. The CDR3 region has the DNA TGTGCCAGCAGCCCCGGAGGGCGGTCCTATGGCTACACCTTC. Amino acid sequence: CASSPGGRSYGYTF.

V is TRBV6-5 and J is TRBJ1-1; TRBD1 aligns across 8 bases. The CDR3 sequence is 17 residues long. The junction had 11 bases not matched to a gene; V was cut back by 1 base and J by 4 bases. Per germline, CDR1 MNHEY and CDR2 SVGAGI. CDR3 sequence reads: CASSYLGKDRGATEAFF. The CDR3 DNA follows: TGTGCCAGCAGTTACTTGGGTAAAGACAGGGGCGCCACTGAAGCTTTCTTT.

This clonotype was detected ten times or more. The chain is built from TRBV29-1 and TRBJ2-7, with 7 nucleotides matching TRBD1. The V gene end was trimmed by 8 bases and the J gene end by 2 bases; junction bases not matched to a gene: 6. The CDR3 length is 12 residues. Germline CDR1 and CDR2: SQVTM and ANQGSEA. The CDR3 DNA reads as TGCAGCACCCGGGACAGCCCCTACGAGCAGTACTTC. Its translation is CSTRDSPYEQYF.

The rearrangement uses TRBV20-1 and TRBJ2-3; D could derive from TRBD1 or TRBD2 (5 bases each). V lost 5 bases, J lost 4 bases, and 16 bases lay in between. There are 14 residues in the CDR3. Per the germline V gene, CDR1 is DFQATT and CDR2 is SNEGSKA (reference sequence). CDR3 sequence: CSASSGRTADTQYF. CDR3 sequence (DNA): TGCAGTGCTTCTTCGGGACGGACCGCAGATACGCAGTATTTT.

The chain recombines TRBV5-6 with TRBJ2-3, with 9 nucleotides matching TRBD1. Germline CDR1 is SGHDT and CDR2 is YYEEEE. V lost 0 bases, J lost 3 bases, and 14 bases stayed unmatched. The CDR3 sequence is 19 residues long. The DNA of the CDR3 is TGTGCCAGCAGCTTGGTAGGATGGACAGGGGAAGAGGGGACAGATACGCAGTATTTT. Protein sequence: CASSLVGWTGEEGTDTQYF.

The chain has TRBV29-1 and TRBJ2-7, with 7 bases aligning to TRBD2. CDR1 and CDR2 (germline): SQVTM, ANQGSEA. The junction had 10 bases not matched to a gene; V was cut back by 3 bases and J by 5 bases. CDR3 length equals 14 residues. The CDR3 region is CSVESAGVVHEQYF. The CDR3 DNA sequence: TGCAGCGTTGAGTCGGCGGGAGTAGTCCACGAGCAGTACTTC.

The rearrangement joins TRBV11-2 to TRBJ2-1, with 12 nucleotides matching TRBD2. There are 15 residues in the CDR3. Germline V gene data show CDR1 as SGHAT and CDR2 as FQNNGV. J lost 9 bases, V lost 1 base, and 4 bases had no gene match. The CDR3 DNA reads as TGTGCCAGCAGCTTAGTACTAGCGGGAGGTGGTGAGCAGTTCTTC. Amino acid sequence: CASSLVLAGGGEQFF.

The rearrangement uses TRBV5-1 and TRBJ2-5, with 7 positions matching TRBD1. Germline assignment: CDR1 SGHRS and CDR2 YFSETQ. There are 14 residues in the CDR3. The V and J ends lost 4 bases and 5 bases, in that order; junction bases with no gene match: 8. The CDR3 is CASSADRVGETQYF. The DNA for the CDR3 is TGCGCCAGCAGCGCCGACAGGGTTGGGGAGACCCAGTACTTC.

V is TRBV5-6 and J is TRBJ2-7; D unclear. Germline V CDR1 and CDR2: SGHDT, YYEEEE. Trimming removed 3 bases from V and 3 bases from J, with 13 bases in between. CDR3 size: 14 residues. The CDR3 DNA reads TGTGCCAGCAGCTCGATCCAATCCTTCTACGAGCAGTACTTC. As protein: CASSSIQSFYEQYF.

This clonotype has a handful of counts. This chain links TRBV12-3 or TRBV12-4 with TRBJ1-3; maybe TRBD1 (5 bases). The ends were cut back, 8 bases at V and 3 bases at J, with 14 bases in the middle. This CDR3 has 14 residues. CDR3 amino acids: CASDGKGSGNTIYF. CDR3 coding DNA: TGTGCCAGCGACGGGAAGGGGAGTGGAAACACCATATATTTT.

This clonotype was recorded many times. The chain has TRBV3-1 and TRBJ2-1; 11 positions agree with TRBD2. Germline V gene data show CDR1 as LGHDT and CDR2 as YNNKEL (reference sequence). Losses at the gene ends were 2 bases for V and 16 bases for J; bases not matched to a gene: 4. This CDR3 is built from 12 residues. The CDR3 DNA reads TGTGCCAGCAGCCAACTAGCGGGGGGACTCTTCTTC. Translation gives CASSQLAGGLFF.

This clonotype has only a few counts. The V and J genes are TRBV7-3 and TRBJ2-7; D call uncertain. The CDR3 is made up of 16 amino acids. In germline, CDR1 is SGHTA, CDR2 FQGTGA. Between the trimmed V and J ends, which lost 1 base and 4 bases, there was a span of 17 bases. CDR3 region: CASSLNWARYFYEQYF. CDR3 sequence (DNA): TGTGCCAGCAGCTTAAATTGGGCCAGGTATTTTTACGAGCAGTACTTC. The whole variable domain, remainder taken from reference TRBV7-3 and TRBJ2-7, is GAGVSQTPSNKVTEKGKYVELRCDPISGHTALYWYRQSLGQGPEFLIYFQGTGAADDSGLPNDRFFAVRPEGSVSTLKIQRTERGDSAVYLCASSLNWARYFYEQYFGPGTRLTVT.

The chain combines TRBV6-1 with TRBJ2-2; D is possibly TRBD1 (5 bases). The CDR3 spans 19 residues. CDR1 and CDR2 (germline): MNHNS, SASEGT. Trimming removed 8 bases from V and 0 bases from J, with 25 bases in between. The CDR3 sequence is CASYPVLSEAGTNTGELFF. CDR3 in DNA: TGTGCCAGCTACCCAGTTCTTTCCGAGGCAGGGACGAACACCGGGGAGCTGTTTTTT.

This clonotype came up many times. This chain connects TRBV12-3 or TRBV12-4 to TRBJ1-1; no clear D gene. There are 14 residues in the CDR3. Trimming removed 4 bases at V and 0 bases at J, with 9 bases between. The CDR3 bases are TGTGCCAGCAGTTCCGACGGATTGAACACTGAAGCTTTCTTT. Residues: CASSSDGLNTEAFF.

The chain joins TRBV7-9 to TRBJ1-4; 9 positions match TRBD1. Germline V gene data show CDR1 as SEHNR and CDR2 as FQNEAQ (reference sequence). The ends lost 4 bases at V and 6 bases at J; junction bases unmatched: 6. The CDR3 is 15 residues long. The CDR3 nucleotides read TGTGCCAGCAGCTCTACAGGGGGCCCGGATGAAAAACTGTTTTTT. Its protein product is CASSSTGGPDEKLFF.

This clonotype was counted a few times. The chain recombines TRBV12-3 or TRBV12-4 with TRBJ2-5; 11 nucleotides match TRBD1. V trimming: 3 bases; J trimming: 5 bases; junction bases outside the gene matches: 8. CDR3 length: 16 amino acids. The CDR3 coding sequence is TGTGCCAGCAGTTTCCCGCCCTGGGACAGGGGGGAGACCCAGTACTTC. Protein: CASSFPPWDRGETQYF.

The J gene is TRBJ2-1, the V gene TRBV5-1; D unclear. Germline lookup yields CDR1 SGHRS and CDR2 YFSETQ. The germline V and J ends were trimmed by 0 bases and 10 bases, with 8 bases remaining between them. The CDR3 runs to 12 residues. This CDR3 is CASSLAVAEQFF. In nucleotides, the CDR3 is TGCGCCAGCAGCTTGGCCGTTGCGGAGCAGTTCTTC.